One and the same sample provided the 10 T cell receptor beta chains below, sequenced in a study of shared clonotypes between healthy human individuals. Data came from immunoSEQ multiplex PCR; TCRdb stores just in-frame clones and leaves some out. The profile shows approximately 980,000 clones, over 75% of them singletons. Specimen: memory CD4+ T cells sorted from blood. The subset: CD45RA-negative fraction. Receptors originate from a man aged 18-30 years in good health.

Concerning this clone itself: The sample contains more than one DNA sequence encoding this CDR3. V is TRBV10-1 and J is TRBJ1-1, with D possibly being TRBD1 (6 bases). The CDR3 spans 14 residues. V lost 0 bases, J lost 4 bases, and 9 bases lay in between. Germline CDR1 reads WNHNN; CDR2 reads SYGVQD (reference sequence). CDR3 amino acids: CASSESGGGTEAFF. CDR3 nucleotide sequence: TGCGCCAGCAGTGAGTCAGGGGGAGGCACTGAAGCTTTCTTT.

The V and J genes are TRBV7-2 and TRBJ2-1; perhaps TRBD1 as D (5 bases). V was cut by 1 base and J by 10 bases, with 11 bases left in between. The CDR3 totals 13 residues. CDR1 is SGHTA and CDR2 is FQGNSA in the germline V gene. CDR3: CASSLGQLGEQFF. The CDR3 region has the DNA TGTGCCAGCAGCTTAGGACAGCTTGGCGAGCAGTTCTTC.

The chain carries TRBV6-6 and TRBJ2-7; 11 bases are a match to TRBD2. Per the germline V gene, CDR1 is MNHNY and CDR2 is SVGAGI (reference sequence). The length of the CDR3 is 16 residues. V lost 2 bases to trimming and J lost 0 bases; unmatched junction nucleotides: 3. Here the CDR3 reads CASSYLAGGNSYEQYF. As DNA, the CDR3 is TGTGCCAGCAGTTACCTAGCGGGGGGAAACTCCTACGAGCAGTACTTC.

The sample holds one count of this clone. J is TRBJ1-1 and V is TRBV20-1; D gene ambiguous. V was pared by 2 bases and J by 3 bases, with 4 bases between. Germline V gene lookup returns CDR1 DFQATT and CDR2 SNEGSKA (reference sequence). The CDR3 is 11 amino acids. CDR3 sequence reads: CSARSHTEAFF. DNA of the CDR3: TGCAGTGCTAGATCCCACACTGAAGCTTTCTTT.

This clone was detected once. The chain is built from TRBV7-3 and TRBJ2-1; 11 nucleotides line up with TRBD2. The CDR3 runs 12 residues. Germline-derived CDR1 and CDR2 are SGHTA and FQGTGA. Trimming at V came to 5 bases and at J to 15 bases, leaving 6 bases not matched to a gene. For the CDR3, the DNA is TGTGCCAGCAGCCCTTTAGCGGGGGGGCTGTTCTTC. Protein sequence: CASSPLAGGLFF.

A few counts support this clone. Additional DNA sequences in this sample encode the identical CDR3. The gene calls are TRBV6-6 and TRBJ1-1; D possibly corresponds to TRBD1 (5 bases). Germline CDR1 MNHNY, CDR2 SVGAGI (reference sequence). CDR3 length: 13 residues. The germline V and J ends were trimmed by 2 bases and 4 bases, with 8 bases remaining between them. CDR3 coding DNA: TGTGCCAGCAGTTACGGGGGGAGCACTGAAGCTTTCTTT. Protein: CASSYGGSTEAFF.

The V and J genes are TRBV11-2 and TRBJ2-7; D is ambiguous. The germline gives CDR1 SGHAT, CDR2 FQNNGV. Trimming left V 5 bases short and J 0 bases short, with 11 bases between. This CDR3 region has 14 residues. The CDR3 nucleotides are TGTGCCAGCAGCCTCCCGCGTAGCTCCTACGAGCAGTACTTC. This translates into CASSLPRSSYEQYF.

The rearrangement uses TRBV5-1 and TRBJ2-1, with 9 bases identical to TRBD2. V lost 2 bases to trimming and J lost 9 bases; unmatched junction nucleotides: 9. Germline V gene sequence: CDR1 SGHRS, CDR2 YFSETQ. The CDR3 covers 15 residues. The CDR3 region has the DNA TGCGCCAGCAGCTTAGATAGCGGGAGTAGGAGTGAGCAGTTCTTC. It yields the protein CASSLDSGSRSEQFF.

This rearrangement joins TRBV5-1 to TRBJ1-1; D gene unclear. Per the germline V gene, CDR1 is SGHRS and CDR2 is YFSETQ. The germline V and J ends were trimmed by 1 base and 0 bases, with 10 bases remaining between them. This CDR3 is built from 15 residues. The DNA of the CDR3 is TGCGCCAGCAGCTTGTTGGCAGCACTGAACACTGAAGCTTTCTTT. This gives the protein CASSLLAALNTEAFF.

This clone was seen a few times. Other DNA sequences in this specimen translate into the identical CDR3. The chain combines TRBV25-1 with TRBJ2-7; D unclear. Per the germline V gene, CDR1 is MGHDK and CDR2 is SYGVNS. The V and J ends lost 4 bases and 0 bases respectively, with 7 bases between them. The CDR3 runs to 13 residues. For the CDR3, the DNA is TGTGCCAGCAGTGGAATTTACTCCTACGAGCAGTACTTC. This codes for CASSGIYSYEQYF.